This record concerns one T cell receptor beta chain sequence. The target antigen is unknown. Libraries were prepared by immunoSEQ multiplex PCR; TCRdb keeps only in-frame clonotypes and omits some of them. The table lists 15,000 or so clones, over 75% of them singletons. Looked up from germline, CDR1 is MGHRA and CDR2 is YSYEKL. J was trimmed by 7 bases and V by 0 bases; bases with no gene match: 9. The CDR3 has 16 residues. The record originates from a study of tumor-infiltrating lymphocytes in localized non-small cell lung cancer. Study outcomes and limitations: Tumor T-cell fraction was not associated with recurrence-free survival. IM1 and IM2 tumors showed no difference in T-cell fraction. Not all patients were TCR sequenced, owing to tissue quantity.

The chain links TRBV4-1 to TRBJ1-2; TRBD1 matches at 9 bases. The origin of this receptor is a human donor with non-small cell lung cancer. What was sequenced was lung tumor tissue. CDR3 loop: CASSQDGTGGFRGYTF. The CDR3 DNA follows: TGCGCCAGCAGCCAAGATGGAACAGGGGGCTTTCGTGGCTACACCTTC.